The 17 T cell receptor beta chains listed next were all sequenced from one sample in a study of response to subunit inactivated influenza vaccine. TCRdb itself ran the RT-PCR reads through MiXCR, one entry per CDR3 protein. The table includes 530,000 or so distinct CDR3 sequences, about an eighth detected once. This specimen was PBMCs from blood, taken on the day of vaccination. All receptors come from a man aged 50 or older who received an inactivated influenza vaccine.

This clonotype was observed a few times. V is TRBV20-1 and J is TRBJ1-1, with 9 bases fitting TRBD1. Germline trimming cut 0 bases from V and 1 base from J; bases unmatched to any gene: 9. Germline V gives CDR1 DFQATT, CDR2 SNEGSKA (reference sequence). The CDR3 covers 17 residues. CDR3 in amino acids: CSARDQGGTGKNTEAFF. In DNA form, the CDR3 reads TGCAGTGCTAGAGATCAAGGGGGGACAGGGAAGAACACTGAAGCTTTCTTT.

This chain uses TRBV14 with TRBJ1-6, with 9 bases matching TRBD1. The CDR3 sequence is 15 residues long. The J segment lost 9 bases and the V segment lost 1 base, leaving 4 bases of the junction unmatched. CDR1 is SGHDN, CDR2 FVKESK, per germline. The CDR3 sequence: CASSQGGQGFSPLHF. For the CDR3, the DNA is TGTGCCAGCAGCCAAGGGGGACAGGGTTTTTCACCCCTCCACTTT.

This clonotype occurred many times. This chain connects TRBV4-2 to TRBJ2-7, with 10 bases fitting TRBD2. CDR1 and CDR2 from the germline V gene are LGHNA and YNFKEQ. The CDR3 length is 16 residues. Losses at the gene ends were 3 bases for V and 5 bases for J; bases not matched to a gene: 10. The CDR3 coding sequence is TGTGCCAGCAGCCAGGTTAGCGGGAGGATTCTCCACGAGCAGTACTTC. This sequence encodes CASSQVSGRILHEQYF.

This clonotype was seen a handful of times. The gene calls are TRBV5-1 and TRBJ1-1; 9 nucleotides agree with TRBD1. The CDR3 extends over 15 amino acids. Germline trimming cut 2 bases from V and 1 base from J; bases unmatched to any gene: 3. Germline lookup yields CDR1 SGHRS and CDR2 YFSETQ. CDR3 coding DNA: TGCGCCAGCAGCTTACAGGGGGCAGGGAACACTGAAGCTTTCTTT. Its translation is CASSLQGAGNTEAFF.

This clonotype was found a few times. The chain links TRBV7-2 to TRBJ1-3; D perhaps matches TRBD1 (5 bases). Germline V gene sequence: CDR1 SGHTA, CDR2 FQGNSA. V lost 3 bases, J lost 3 bases, and 6 bases lay in between. The CDR3 spans 13 residues. This CDR3 reads CASSFQGGNTIYF. The DNA for the CDR3 is TGTGCCAGCAGCTTCCAGGGTGGAAACACCATATATTTT. The complete variable domain, with remaining parts taken from reference TRBV7-2 and TRBJ1-3, reads GAGVSQSPSNKVTEKGKDVELRCDPISGHTALYWYRQSLGQGLEFLIYFQGNSAPDKSGLPSDRFSAERTGGSVSTLTIQRTQQEDSAVYLCASSFQGGNTIYFGEGSWLTVV.

The gene calls are TRBV7-2 and TRBJ2-3, with 7 bases identical to TRBD2. Unmatched junction bases numbered 8, after V lost 0 bases and J lost 2 bases. The germline V gene encodes CDR1 SGHTA and CDR2 FQGNSA. The CDR3 totals 17 residues. CDR3 residues: CASSLAVGGEFTDTQYF. CDR3 coding DNA: TGTGCCAGCAGCTTAGCGGTGGGGGGGGAGTTCACAGATACGCAGTATTTT.

V gene TRBV7-7 combines with J gene TRBJ2-3, with D tentatively TRBD1 or TRBD2 (5 bases each). The length of the CDR3 is 14 residues. Germline V CDR1 and CDR2: SSHAT, FNYEAQ (reference sequence). V was clipped by 4 bases and J by 4 bases, with 12 bases between them. The chain's CDR3 is CASSSGTVSDTQYF. The DNA for the CDR3 is TGTGCCAGCAGCTCCGGGACGGTGTCAGATACGCAGTATTTT. Full variable domain (remainder filled in from reference TRBV7-7 and TRBJ2-3): GAGVSQSPRYKVTKRGQDVTLRCDPISSHATLYWYQQALGQGPEFLTYFNYEAQPDKSGLPSDRFSAERPEGSISTLTIQRTEQRDSAMYRCASSSGTVSDTQYFGPGTRLTVL.

The table lists this clonotype with many counts. This rearrangement joins TRBV5-1 to TRBJ2-2; D is possibly TRBD2 (6 bases). The germline V gene encodes CDR1 SGHRS and CDR2 YFSETQ. The CDR3 sequence is 17 residues long. V lost 1 base and J 3 bases, leaving 16 bases between the germline ends. DNA for the CDR3: TGCGCCAGCAGCTTGAGATCCGGGGGTTTCGACACCGGGGAGCTGTTTTTT. This gives the protein CASSLRSGGFDTGELFF. Based on the CDR3 plus reference TRBV5-1 and TRBJ2-2, the full variable domain is KAGVTQTPRYLIKTRGQQVTLSCSPISGHRSVSWYQQTPGQGLQFLFEYFSETQRNKGNFPGRFSGRQFSNSRSEMNVSTLELGDSALYLCASSLRSGGFDTGELFFGEGSRLTVL.

This clonotype was detected only a few times. The gene calls are TRBV14 and TRBJ2-7; 10 nucleotides align to TRBD1. Losses at the gene ends were 1 base for V and 4 bases for J; bases not matched to a gene: 4. Germline values: CDR1 SGHDN, CDR2 FVKESK. This CDR3 spans 15 amino acids. The CDR3 loop is CASSQGTGGGYEQYF. The CDR3 DNA sequence: TGTGCCAGCAGCCAAGGGACAGGGGGAGGTTACGAGCAGTACTTC. Looking up the rest from reference TRBV14 and TRBJ2-7 gives the full variable domain: EAGVTQFPSHSVIEKGQTVTLRCDPISGHDNLYWYRRVMGKEIKFLLHFVKESKQDESGMPNNRFLAERTGGTYSTLKVQPAELEDSGVYFCASSQGTGGGYEQYFGPGTRLTVT.

This clonotype was detected only once. The rearrangement uses TRBV6-1 and TRBJ2-1; 11 bases are a match to TRBD2. J was trimmed by 14 bases and V by 6 bases; bases with no gene match: 6. The CDR3 runs 12 residues. Germline CDR1 and CDR2: MNHNS and SASEGT. Written as DNA, the CDR3 is TGTGCCAGCAGGGCTAGCGGGGGGCCGAAGTTCTTC. This gives the protein CASRASGGPKFF.

The sample holds many counts of this clonotype. The V and J genes are TRBV4-1 and TRBJ2-7; TRBD1 agrees at 9 bases. V lost 1 base, J lost 1 base, and 5 bases stayed unmatched. Germline V gives CDR1 MGHRA, CDR2 YSYEKL. The CDR3 contains 16 residues. Here the CDR3 DNA reads TGCGCCAGCAGCCAAGTTACAGGGGGCGCATCCTACGAGCAGTACTTC. Amino acids: CASSQVTGGASYEQYF.

This clonotype was detected only a few times. The chain is built from TRBV5-1 and TRBJ1-1; TRBD1 aligns across 8 bases. V trimming: 0 bases; J trimming: 0 bases; junction bases outside the gene matches: 7. The germline CDR1 and CDR2 sequences are SGHRS and YFSETQ. The CDR3 spans 17 residues. The CDR3 protein is CASSLVRGRFMNTEAFF. CDR3 bases: TGCGCCAGCAGCTTGGTCAGGGGGCGGTTCATGAACACTGAAGCTTTCTTT. The full variable domain, with the rest looked up from reference TRBV5-1 and TRBJ1-1, is KAGVTQTPRYLIKTRGQQVTLSCSPISGHRSVSWYQQTPGQGLQFLFEYFSETQRNKGNFPGRFSGRQFSNSRSEMNVSTLELGDSALYLCASSLVRGRFMNTEAFFGQGTRLTVV.

The rearrangement uses TRBV11-2 and TRBJ2-7; 9 positions agree with TRBD2. Germline lookup yields CDR1 SGHAT and CDR2 FQNNGV. This CDR3 is 14 amino acids long. Germline trimming cut 4 bases from V and 5 bases from J; bases unmatched to any gene: 6. Here the CDR3 reads CASSSQRGADEQYF. In DNA, the CDR3 is TGTGCCAGCAGCTCACAGCGGGGGGCTGACGAGCAGTACTTC. Variable domain in full (rest from reference TRBV11-2 and TRBJ2-7): EAGVAQSPRYKIIEKRQSVAFWCNPISGHATLYWYQQILGQGPKLLIQFQNNGVVDDSQLPKDRFSAERLKGVDSTLKIQPAKLEDSAVYLCASSSQRGADEQYFGPGTRLTVT.

CDR3 in DNA: TGCAGTGCGTCCGGGACAGATAACACCGGGGAGCTGTTTTTT. Translation gives CSASGTDNTGELFF. The V and J genes are TRBV20-1 and TRBJ2-2, with 7 bases matching TRBD1. CDR1 is DFQATT and CDR2 is SNEGSKA in the germline V gene (reference sequence). The length of the CDR3 is 14 residues. The V segment lost 6 bases and the J segment 2 bases; nucleotides outside the gene matches: 6.

The chain employs TRBV6-1 and TRBJ2-2, with 11 bases aligning to TRBD2. V lost 6 bases and J lost 5; bases outside the gene matches: 11. CDR1 MNHNS and CDR2 SASEGT come from the germline V gene. CDR3 length: 17 amino acids. The CDR3 here is CASRRIAGGRKTGELFF. The CDR3 nucleotides read TGTGCCAGCAGAAGAATAGCGGGAGGGCGAAAAACCGGGGAGCTGTTTTTT.

The J gene is TRBJ2-1, the V gene TRBV20-1; 10 bases are shared with TRBD2. There are 14 residues in the CDR3. Germline V gene sequence: CDR1 DFQATT, CDR2 SNEGSKA (reference sequence). V lost 1 base, J lost 12 bases, and 9 bases stayed unmatched. CDR3 in DNA: TGCAGTGCTAGAGTCCTAGCGGGAGTCCTAGTGCAGTTCTTC. Translation gives CSARVLAGVLVQFF.

This clonotype was counted many times. The V call is TRBV6-2 or TRBV6-3, the J call TRBJ1-5; possible D gene TRBD1, 6 bases. CDR3 length equals 14 residues. The germline gives CDR1 MNHEY, CDR2 SVGEGT. V gave up 7 bases and J gave up 5 bases, with 15 bases separating them. This CDR3 reads CASTRAGDHQPQHF. The CDR3 DNA is TGTGCCAGCACCCGGGCAGGGGATCATCAGCCCCAGCATTTT.